This entry is about one T cell receptor beta chain. The data belong to a study of blood T cell repertoires in COVID-19. Study in general: Whether acute or convalescent, the COVID-19 samples came from the United States, Italy and Spain. Sources were T cells, B-cell-depleted T cells, or PBMCs; the material itself was cDNA or gDNA.

This CDR3 has 15 amino acids. Trimming cost V 5 bases and J 7 bases, with 18 bases left between them. In germline, CDR1 is SGHAT, CDR2 FQDESV (reference sequence). Per the study methods: Amplification of reference gene primers provided the estimated nucleated cell counts. The table came from immunoSEQ multiplex PCR; TCRdb's copy has only in-frame clones and leaves some out. V, J and clone size were drawn from that table, and D and trimming were deduced from the DNA. In the table there are some 140,000 clones, 85% to 90% of which are singletons. What was sequenced was peripheral blood. The receptor was derived from a human donor in a cohort sampled during active COVID-19. The chain employs TRBV11-1 and TRBJ2-1; D might be TRBD1 (8 bases). CDR3 DNA: TGTGCCAGCAGCCCTGGACAGGGAGGGGGAAATGAGCAGTTCTTC. It codes for CASSPGQGGGNEQFF.